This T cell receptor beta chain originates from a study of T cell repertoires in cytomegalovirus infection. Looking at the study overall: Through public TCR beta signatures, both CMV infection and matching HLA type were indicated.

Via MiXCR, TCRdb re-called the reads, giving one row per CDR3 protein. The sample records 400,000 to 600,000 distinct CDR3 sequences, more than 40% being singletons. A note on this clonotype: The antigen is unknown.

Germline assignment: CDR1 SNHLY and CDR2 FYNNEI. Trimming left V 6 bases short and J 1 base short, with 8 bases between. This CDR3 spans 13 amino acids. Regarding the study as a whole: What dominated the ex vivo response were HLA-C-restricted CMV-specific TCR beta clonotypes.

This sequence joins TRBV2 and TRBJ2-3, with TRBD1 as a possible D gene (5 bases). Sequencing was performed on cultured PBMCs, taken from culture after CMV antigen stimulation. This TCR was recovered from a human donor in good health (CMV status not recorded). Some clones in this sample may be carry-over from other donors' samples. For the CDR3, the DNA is TGTGCCAGCAGGCCCAGGGGCACAGATACGCAGTATTTT. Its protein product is CASRPRGTDTQYF.